The entry below describes one TCR beta chain. Antigen specificity is unknown. The sample is drawn from a study of T-cell memory formation after mild COVID-19. TCRdb called the 5' RACE reads again in MiXCR, with one record for every CDR3 protein. The repertoire holds fewer than 650,000 distinct CDR3 sequences, with around 16% as singletons. Broader study findings: The pre-infection memory compartment contained some responding clones, suggesting cross-reactive memory joined. The authors left the SARS-CoV-2 specificity of second-wave clones peaking on day 37 unconfirmed.

Germline loops: CDR1 MNHNY, CDR2 SVGAGI (reference sequence). The CDR3 consists of 12 residues. The germline V and J ends were trimmed by 8 bases and 7 bases, with 14 bases remaining between them. This sequence joins TRBV6-6 and TRBJ2-5; possible D gene TRBD2, 7 bases. Sequenced input: PBMCs or a T cell subset sorted from them (not recorded which). The receptor's source is an adult woman who had mild COVID-19 (a few samples of this study predate the infection). Cell type and time point are not known. The CDR3 loop reads CASEGGLGTQYF. In DNA form, the CDR3 reads TGTGCCAGCGAGGGGGGGCTGGGGACCCAGTACTTC.